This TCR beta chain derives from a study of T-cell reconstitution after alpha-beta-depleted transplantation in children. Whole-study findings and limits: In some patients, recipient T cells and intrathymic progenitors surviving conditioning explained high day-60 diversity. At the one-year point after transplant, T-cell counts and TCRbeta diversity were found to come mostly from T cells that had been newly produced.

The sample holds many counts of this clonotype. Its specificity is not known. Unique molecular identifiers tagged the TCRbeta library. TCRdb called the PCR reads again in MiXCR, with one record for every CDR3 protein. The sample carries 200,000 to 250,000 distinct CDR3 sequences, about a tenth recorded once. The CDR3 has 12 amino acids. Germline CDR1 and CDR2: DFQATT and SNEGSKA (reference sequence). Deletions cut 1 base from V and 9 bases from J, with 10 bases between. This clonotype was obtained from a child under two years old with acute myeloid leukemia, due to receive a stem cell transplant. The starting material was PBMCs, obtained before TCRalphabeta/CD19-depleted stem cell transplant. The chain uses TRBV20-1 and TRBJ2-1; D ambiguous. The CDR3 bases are TGCAGTGCTAGAGGGAAAGCGTCTGAGCAGTTCTTC. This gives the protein CSARGKASEQFF.